This TCR beta chain was obtained from a study of OX40 agonist ivuxolimab in advanced cancers. CDR3 length: 15 amino acids. Germline V gives CDR1 SGHAT, CDR2 FQNNGV. The junction had 7 bases not matched to a gene; V was cut back by 5 bases and J by 1 base. The assay was immunoSEQ multiplex PCR, and TCRdb's table has in-frame clones only and misses some. The sample carries almost 80,000 clones, 84% recorded once. The receptor was isolated from an adult with an advanced solid tumor such as melanoma, head and neck, liver or kidney cancer. The sample was CD4+ or CD8+ T cells sorted from blood, taken in a trial of the OX40 agonist ivuxolimab. The genes are TRBV11-2 and TRBJ2-5; 7 nucleotides match TRBD1. The chain's CDR3 is CASSISGTAQETQYF. The DNA for the CDR3 is TGTGCCAGCAGCATCTCCGGGACAGCCCAAGAGACCCAGTACTTC.